A selection of T cell receptor beta chains follows, all from one sample in a study of high-grade serous ovarian cancer treatment subgroups. Assay: immunoSEQ multiplex PCR; the TCRdb copy retains only in-frame clones and omits some. This sample yields some 40,000 clones, of which roughly 83% are seen a single time; about 3% belongs to the top ten. Specimen: tumor tissue. These receptors were taken from a human donor with high-grade serous ovarian cancer. Both conserved end residues are part of each CDR3. Fields, in order: D gene, J gene, V gene, clone size, CDR3 DNA, CDR3 protein. D genes are given only for firm matches. Size tells how often a clone was seen (once, few, many) or the class of an expanded clone, and some rows leave it out.

>NA|TRBJ2-3|TRBV6-5|NA
TGTGCCAGCAGTTCCGGTGGCGAGGATACGCAGTATTTT
CASSSGGEDTQYF
>NA|TRBJ2-7|TRBV7-9|few
TGTGCCAGCAGCTTAGCGGGAGGCTACGAGCAGTACTTC
CASSLAGGYEQYF
>TRBD1|TRBJ2-7|TRBV30|NA
TGTGCCTGGAGTGTACTTTTAGGGGGACAGGGACCCTCCTACGAGCAGTACTTC
CAWSVLLGGQGPSYEQYF
>NA|TRBJ2-5|TRBV27|NA
TGTGCCAGCAGTTACTTAGGAGGGGGAATGGAGACCCAGTACTTC
CASSYLGGGMETQYF
>TRBD1|TRBJ1-1|TRBV7-6|NA
TGTGCCAGCAGCTTAGTAGCGACAGGGCGGCTTCCATGGACTGAAGCTTTCTTT
CASSLVATGRLPWTEAFF
>TRBD2|TRBJ2-1|TRBV4-2|NA
TGTGCCAGCAGCCAAGAGGGGTTGGCGGGAGTGGAAAATGAGCAGTTCTTC
CASSQEGLAGVENEQFF
>NA|TRBJ1-2|TRBV11-2|NA
TGTGCCAGCAGCTCCATATATCAGGGCAGGGGAGGATATGGCTACACCTTC
CASSSIYQGRGGYGYTF
>NA|TRBJ1-1|TRBV5-4|NA
TGTGCCAGCAGCGCTTGGGGGCTGGTAGCTTTCTTT
CASSAWGLVAFF
>NA|TRBJ2-5|TRBV6-5|NA
TGTGCCAGCCAATCCGACAGCTCGCTCCAAGAGACCCAGTACTTC
CASQSDSSLQETQYF
>NA|TRBJ1-3|TRBV7-9|NA
TGTGCCAGCAGCTTAGCGCAGGGGACGGCAAACACCATATATTTT
CASSLAQGTANTIYF
>NA|TRBJ2-3|TRBV7-3|NA
TGTGCCAGCAGCTTAACCGGGAACACAGATACGCAGTATTTT
CASSLTGNTDTQYF
>NA|TRBJ2-7|TRBV27|NA
TGTGCCAGCAGCTGGAGAGGGGGTCAGTCTTACGAGCAGTACTTC
CASSWRGGQSYEQYF
>TRBD1|TRBJ1-2|TRBV28|NA
TGTGCCAGCAGACGGACAGGGGGCGGGTCGGGCTATGGCTACACCTTC
CASRRTGGGSGYGYTF
>NA|TRBJ1-2|TRBV20-1|NA
TGCAGTACAGGGACCAATGGCTACACCTTC
CSTGTNGYTF
>NA|TRBJ2-4|TRBV4-3|NA
TGCGCCAGCAGCCAAGTTATTGGGGAGAACATTCAGTACTTC
CASSQVIGENIQYF
>TRBD1|TRBJ1-2|TRBV2|once
TGTGCCAGCAATCCGACAGGGGCCTATGGCTACACCTTC
CASNPTGAYGYTF
>NA|TRBJ2-7|TRBV10-3|NA
TGTGCCATCAGTGAGTCGTGGGAGCAGTACTTC
CAISESWEQYF
>NA|TRBJ2-4|TRBV18|NA
TGTGCCAGCTCCGGGACAGCCAAAAACATTCAGTACTTC
CASSGTAKNIQYF
>TRBD1|TRBJ2-3|TRBV7-2|NA
TGTGCCAGCAGCATCTCCTCCGGACAGGGGTGGGCAGATACGCAGTATTTT
CASSISSGQGWADTQYF
>NA|TRBJ2-5|TRBV7-3|once
TGTGCCAGCAGCTTACGGGTTAGCGTTGGGGAGACCCAGTACTTC
CASSLRVSVGETQYF
>TRBD1|TRBJ1-1|TRBV6-1|NA
TGTGCCAGCAGTGAAGCGTTACAGGGGGCTCCTGAAGCTTTCTTT
CASSEALQGAPEAFF
>NA|TRBJ2-7|TRBV7-9|NA
TGTGCCAGCAGCCGACGTGGGTCTATGGGTGAGCAGTACTTC
CASSRRGSMGEQYF
>TRBD1|TRBJ1-2|TRBV7-2|NA
TGTGCCAGCAGCTTAGCTCAACCGGGACAGGGTGGCTACACCTTC
CASSLAQPGQGGYTF
>TRBD2|TRBJ2-1|TRBV7-9|NA
TGTGCCAGCAGCGCGCAAACTAGCGCCAATTTCTACAATGAGCAGTTCTTC
CASSAQTSANFYNEQFF
>TRBD2|TRBJ2-7|TRBV4-1|NA
TGCGCCAGCAGCCTTCGTGAACTTAGCGGGAGTAGCCCTGGGGAGCAGTACTTC
CASSLRELSGSSPGEQYF
>TRBD1|TRBJ2-7|TRBV6-1|NA
TGTGCCAGCAGCCTCCGGGACAGGGGTTCCTACGAGCAGTACTTC
CASSLRDRGSYEQYF
>TRBD1|TRBJ1-2|TRBV19|NA
TGTGCCAGCGGGACAGGGTATGGGAACTATGGCTACACCTTC
CASGTGYGNYGYTF
>TRBD2|TRBJ2-1|TRBV18|NA
TGTGCCAGCTCACCGGAGGGAGGGACGCTGTACAATGAGCAGTTCTTC
CASSPEGGTLYNEQFF
>TRBD1|TRBJ2-3|TRBV6-6|NA
TGTGCCAGCACTCCTACAGGGGTAGATACGCAGTATTTT
CASTPTGVDTQYF
>TRBD1|TRBJ2-6|TRBV27|NA
TGTGCCAGCAGTCTACAGGGGGCTGGGGCCAACGTCCTGACTTTC
CASSLQGAGANVLTF
>NA|TRBJ2-3|TRBV5-6|NA
TGTGCCAGCAGCTTTCCGGACCCCGTAAATACGCAGTATTTT
CASSFPDPVNTQYF
>TRBD1|TRBJ2-2|TRBV4-1|once
TGCGCCAGCAGCCAGCCCTCCCAGGGGGCTGGGGAGCTGTTTTTT
CASSQPSQGAGELFF
>NA|TRBJ2-5|TRBV14|NA
TGTGCCAGCAGCCAGTGGAGGGCGAGGGGAGAGACCCAGTACTTC
CASSQWRARGETQYF
>NA|TRBJ2-3|TRBV6-6|NA
TGTGCCAGCTGTTGGACTAGCACAGATACGCAGTATTTT
CASCWTSTDTQYF
>NA|TRBJ2-2|TRBV19|NA
TGTGCCAGTAGTAACCAGTACGGGGAGCTGTTTTTT
CASSNQYGELFF
>NA|TRBJ2-3|TRBV2|NA
TGTGCCAGCAGTGTAGGGAGGAGCACAGATACGCAGTATTTT
CASSVGRSTDTQYF
>NA|TRBJ2-2|TRBV19|NA
TGTGCCAGTACTCGTACGGGGCAGCCGAACACCGGGGAGCTGTTTTTT
CASTRTGQPNTGELFF
>NA|TRBJ1-2|TRBV2|few
TGTGCCAGCAGTGTTCGAGTGACGGGCTACACCTTC
CASSVRVTGYTF
>NA|TRBJ2-5|TRBV2|NA
TGTGCCAGCGGGATCGGGACTCAACGCCAAGAGACCCAGTACTTC
CASGIGTQRQETQYF
>TRBD1|TRBJ1-5|TRBV28|few
TGTGCCAGCAGTTTATCCGGGACAGGGAGAAATCAGCCCCAGCATTTT
CASSLSGTGRNQPQHF
>NA|TRBJ2-7|TRBV7-2|NA
TGTGCCAGCAGCGCCGACCGGGCTCGAGGCGAGCAGTACTTC
CASSADRARGEQYF
>TRBD2|TRBJ2-2|TRBV11-2|few
TGTGCCAGCAGCCCACCCCGTGGGCGGGAGGGGACCGGGGAGCTGTTTTTT
CASSPPRGREGTGELFF
>NA|TRBJ2-1|TRBV6-5|NA
TGTGCCAGCAGTTACTCCCCCCCTCCCGCATACAATGAGCAGTTCTTC
CASSYSPPPAYNEQFF
>TRBD2|TRBJ2-1|TRBV7-6|NA
TGTGCCAGCAGCTTATGGACTAGCGGGAAAGGGCTAACCTACAATGAGCAGTTCTTC
CASSLWTSGKGLTYNEQFF
>NA|TRBJ2-5|TRBV7-9|NA
TGTGCCAGCGGGCAGGGGGAGACCCAGTACTTC
CASGQGETQYF
>NA|TRBJ2-3|TRBV9|NA
TGTGCCAGCAGCGGGGGGAGCACAGATACGCAGTATTTT
CASSGGSTDTQYF
>NA|TRBJ1-2|TRBV7-9|NA
TGTGCCAGCAGCTTAGTAAGGGTACCTAACTATGGCTACACCTTC
CASSLVRVPNYGYTF
>TRBD2|TRBJ2-6|TRBV19|NA
TGTGCCAGTAGATATGGGGGTAGCGGGGACTCTGGGGCCAACGTCCTGACTTTC
CASRYGGSGDSGANVLTF
>TRBD2|TRBJ2-7|TRBV2|few
TGTGCCAGCAGTGGGGGACTAGCCTACGAGCAGTACTTC
CASSGGLAYEQYF